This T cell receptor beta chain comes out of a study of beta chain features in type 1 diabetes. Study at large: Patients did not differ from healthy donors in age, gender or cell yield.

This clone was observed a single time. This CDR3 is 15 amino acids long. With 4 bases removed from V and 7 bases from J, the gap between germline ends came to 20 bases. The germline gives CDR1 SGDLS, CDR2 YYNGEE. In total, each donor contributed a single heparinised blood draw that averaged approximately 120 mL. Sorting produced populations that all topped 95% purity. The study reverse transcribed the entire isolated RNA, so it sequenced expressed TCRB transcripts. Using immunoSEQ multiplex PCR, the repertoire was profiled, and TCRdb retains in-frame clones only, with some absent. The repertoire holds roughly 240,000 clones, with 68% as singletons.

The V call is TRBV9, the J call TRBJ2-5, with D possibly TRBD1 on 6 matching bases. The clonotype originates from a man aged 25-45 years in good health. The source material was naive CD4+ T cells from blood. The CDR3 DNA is TGTGCCAGCAGCCCAAGGTCAGGGGCCCCAGCGACCCAGTACTTC. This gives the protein CASSPRSGAPATQYF. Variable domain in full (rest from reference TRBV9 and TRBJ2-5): DSGVTQTPKHLITATGQRVTLRCSPRSGDLSVYWYQQSLDQGLQFLIQYYNGEERAKGNILERFSAQQFPDLHSELNLSSLELGDSALYFCASSPRSGAPATQYFGPGTRLLVL.